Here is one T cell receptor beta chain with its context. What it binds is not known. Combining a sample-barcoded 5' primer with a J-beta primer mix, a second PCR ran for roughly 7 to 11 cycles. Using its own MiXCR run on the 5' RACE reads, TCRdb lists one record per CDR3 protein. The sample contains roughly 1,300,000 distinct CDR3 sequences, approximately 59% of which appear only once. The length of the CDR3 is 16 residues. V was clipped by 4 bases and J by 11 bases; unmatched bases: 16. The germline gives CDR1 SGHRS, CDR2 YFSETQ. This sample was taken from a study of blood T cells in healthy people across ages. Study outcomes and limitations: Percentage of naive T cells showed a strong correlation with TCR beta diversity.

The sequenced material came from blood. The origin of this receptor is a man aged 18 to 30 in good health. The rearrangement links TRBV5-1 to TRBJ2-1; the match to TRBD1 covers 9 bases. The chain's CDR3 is CASSVPGQGQGRQQFF. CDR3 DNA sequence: TGCGCCAGCAGCGTACCGGGACAGGGACAGGGACGCCAGCAGTTCTTC.